The 17 T cell receptor beta chains below all came from one sample that was sequenced in a study of response to subunit inactivated influenza vaccine. TCRdb ran MiXCR on the RT-PCR reads and lists one entry per CDR3 protein. The sample comprises 150,000 or so distinct CDR3 sequences, roughly 10% of which are singletons, and roughly 36% rests with the top ten. The source was CD8+ T cells sorted from PBMCs, collected 23 to 25 months after vaccination. The receptors come from a man aged 45 to 75 who received an inactivated influenza vaccine.

V gene TRBV19 combines with J gene TRBJ2-4, with D unresolved. The ends were cut back, 6 bases at V and 6 bases at J, with 15 bases in the middle. The CDR3 spans 14 residues. Per the germline V gene, CDR1 is LNHDA and CDR2 is SQIVND (reference sequence). The CDR3 spells CASSHKWAGNIQYF. The CDR3 nucleotides read TGTGCCAGTAGCCATAAATGGGCTGGAAACATTCAGTACTTC.

The rearrangement joins TRBV10-3 to TRBJ2-2; 7 bases are shared with TRBD1. In germline, CDR1 is ENHRY, CDR2 SYGVKD. Losses at the gene ends were 4 bases for V and 0 bases for J; bases not matched to a gene: 11. The CDR3 contains 18 residues. In DNA form, the CDR3 reads TGTGCCATCAGTGGACCGAAACAGGGGACGACGAACACCGGGGAGCTGTTTTTT. It yields the protein CAISGPKQGTTNTGELFF.

This chain links TRBV2 with TRBJ2-6; D not certain. The V end lost 6 bases, the J end lost 2 bases, and 14 bases lay between the germline ends. This CDR3 spans 16 amino acids. Germline CDR1 reads SNHLY; CDR2 reads FYNNEI. In DNA, the CDR3 is TGTGCCAGCAGACCCTTGAGATCGGCTGGGGCCAACGTCCTGACTTTC. It is translated as CASRPLRSAGANVLTF.

The V call is TRBV9, the J call TRBJ2-3, with TRBD2 matching over 11 bases. The CDR3 is 15 amino acids. With V trimmed by 3 bases and J by 6 bases, 6 bases remained unmatched. Germline CDR1 is SGDLS and CDR2 is YYNGEE. The CDR3 loop reads CASSGRLAGLDTQYF. The CDR3, as DNA: TGTGCCAGCAGCGGACGACTAGCGGGGTTGGATACGCAGTATTTT.

This clonotype has only a few counts. The genes are TRBV2 and TRBJ2-2; the D is unclear. Trimming took 4 bases from V and 0 from J, leaving 6 bases between them. From germline, CDR1 is SNHLY and CDR2 FYNNEI. The CDR3 runs 14 residues. The CDR3 sequence: CASSVNPNTGELFF. The CDR3 DNA is TGTGCCAGCAGTGTTAACCCGAACACCGGGGAGCTGTTTTTT. Together with reference TRBV2 and TRBJ2-2, the CDR3 gives the full variable domain: EPEVTQTPSHQVTQMGQEVILRCVPISNHLYFYWYRQILGQKVEFLVSFYNNEISEKSEIFDDQFSVERPDGSNFTLKIRSTKLEDSAMYFCASSVNPNTGELFFGEGSRLTVL.

This chain uses TRBV20-1 with TRBJ2-3; D is uncertain. CDR1 DFQATT and CDR2 SNEGSKA come from the germline V gene (reference sequence). With 3 bases removed from V and 4 bases from J, the gap between germline ends came to 14 bases. This CDR3 spans 14 amino acids. The CDR3: CSASLVGRADTQYF. The DNA of the CDR3 is TGCAGTGCTAGCCTCGTTGGTAGAGCAGATACGCAGTATTTT.

This clonotype occurred a few times. The J gene is TRBJ2-3, the V gene TRBV6-2 or TRBV6-3, with a possible D match to TRBD1 (5 bases). The CDR3 runs to 14 residues. Germline V gene sequence: CDR1 MNHEY, CDR2 SVGEGT. Trimming removed 6 bases from V and 1 base from J, with 11 bases in between. The CDR3 nucleotides read TGTGCCAGCAGGGGAAACAGGCGCACAGATACGCAGTATTTT. Protein sequence: CASRGNRRTDTQYF.

This clonotype was seen only once. The V gene is TRBV6-2 or TRBV6-3, the J gene TRBJ2-7, with TRBD2 identical over 13 bases. With V trimmed by 5 bases and J by 2 bases, 9 bases remained unmatched. Germline lookup yields CDR1 MNHEY and CDR2 SVGEGT. This CDR3 has 17 amino acids. Here the CDR3 reads CASSPRLAGGPPYEQYF. The DNA for the CDR3 is TGTGCCAGCAGTCCCAGACTAGCGGGAGGACCCCCCTACGAGCAGTACTTC.

This clonotype was recorded a few times. The genes are TRBV11-2 and TRBJ2-5; no clear D gene. The CDR3 is 14 amino acids. Germline CDR1 and CDR2: SGHAT and FQNNGV. Trimming took off 1 base at V and 5 bases at J, with 11 bases between the two ends. This CDR3 is CASSLVHFSETQYF. The CDR3 DNA follows: TGTGCCAGCAGCTTAGTCCATTTTTCGGAGACCCAGTACTTC.

In its sample, this clonotype was seen a few times. This rearrangement joins TRBV25-1 to TRBJ1-2; weak D call: TRBD1 (5 bases). The length of the CDR3 is 12 residues. Germline V gene data show CDR1 as MGHDK and CDR2 as SYGVNS. V was clipped by 3 bases and J by 3 bases, with 5 bases between them. The CDR3 loop reads CASSDRDYGYTF. The CDR3 DNA follows: TGTGCCAGCAGTGACAGGGACTATGGCTACACCTTC.

The V call is TRBV6-5, the J call TRBJ2-1; TRBD2 matches at 13 bases. The CDR3 length is 18 residues. Germline V CDR1 and CDR2: MNHEY, SVGAGI. V trimming: 4 bases; J trimming: 9 bases; junction bases outside the gene matches: 15. CDR3 nucleotides: TGTGCCAGCAGTTTTCGTCCCGGGACTAGCGGGACCCACATTGAGCAGTTCTTC. Translating it yields CASSFRPGTSGTHIEQFF.

This clonotype was seen ten or more times. This chain connects TRBV6-1 to TRBJ2-1; D gene unclear. CDR3 length equals 15 residues. V was trimmed by 7 bases and J by 0 bases, leaving 13 bases between them. Looked up from germline, CDR1 is MNHNS and CDR2 is SASEGT. The CDR3 loop is CASTWTASSYNEQFF. The CDR3 DNA sequence: TGTGCCAGCACCTGGACGGCGAGCTCCTACAATGAGCAGTTCTTC.

There are a few counts of this clonotype. The chain is built from TRBV6-5 and TRBJ2-7, with TRBD2 matching over 13 bases. Germline loops: CDR1 MNHEY, CDR2 SVGAGI. The CDR3 consists of 15 residues. Losses at the gene ends were 3 bases for V and 4 bases for J; bases not matched to a gene: 3. The CDR3 is CASSYLGLAGYEQYF. In nucleotides, the CDR3 is TGTGCCAGCAGTTATTTGGGACTAGCGGGGTACGAGCAGTACTTC.

Many counts were recorded for this clonotype. The genes are TRBV5-5 and TRBJ2-2; TRBD1 aligns across 9 bases. Germline V gene data show CDR1 as SGHKS and CDR2 as YYEKEE (reference sequence). V lost 4 bases, J lost 6 bases, and 10 bases stayed unmatched. This CDR3 has 16 amino acids. This CDR3 is CASSQAGQGKAGELFF. CDR3 sequence (DNA): TGTGCCAGCAGCCAAGCCGGACAGGGGAAGGCCGGGGAGCTGTTTTTT.

A few counts support this clonotype. The DNA of the CDR3 is TGTGCCACCAGTGACGGGGGGCTAGCCAAAAACATTCAGTACTTC. Encoded protein: CATSDGGLAKNIQYF. This sequence joins TRBV24-1 and TRBJ2-4, with D maybe TRBD2 (7 bases). Germline-derived CDR1 and CDR2 are KGHDR and SFDVKD. Between the trimmed V and J ends, which lost 4 bases and 0 bases, there was a span of 9 bases. The CDR3 is 15 amino acids.

There are many counts of this clonotype. V and J are TRBV28 and TRBJ2-1, with D tentatively TRBD2 (5 bases). This CDR3 is built from 15 residues. CDR1 and CDR2 from the germline V gene are MDHEN and SYDVKM. V dropped 2 bases and J dropped 5 bases, with 13 bases sitting between them. DNA for the CDR3: TGTGCCAGCAGTTTACTCAGGCAGCGGAACAATGAGCAGTTCTTC. This translates into CASSLLRQRNNEQFF.

The rearrangement links TRBV7-9 to TRBJ2-1; 10 nucleotides line up with TRBD1. The ends lost 5 bases at V and 8 bases at J; junction bases unmatched: 6. CDR3 size: 14 residues. Germline V gives CDR1 SEHNR, CDR2 FQNEAQ (reference sequence). CDR3 protein: CASSVPGTGDEQFF. CDR3 sequence (DNA): TGTGCCAGCAGCGTCCCCGGGACAGGGGATGAGCAGTTCTTC.